What follows describes a single T cell receptor (beta chain). The antigen is not known. This sample is part of a study of cytomegalovirus exposure and HLA in healthy donors. Study in general: The platform used for the approximately 130 validation repertoires matched that of the 666 first-cohort repertoires, a later analysis reported. The study's findings and limits: Within the 130 or so validation repertoires, first-cohort TCR clusters tended to co-occur, according to a later analysis. In vitro assays verified that a few CMV-associated chains recognized CMV antigens specifically.

Trimming left V 3 bases short and J 12 bases short, with 21 bases between. CDR1 and CDR2 from the germline V gene are SGHDT and YYEEEE. This CDR3 contains 14 residues. The donors were in the approximately 130-subject validation cohort; that cohort was separate from the roughly 730-subject first cohort. Data came from immunoSEQ multiplex PCR; TCRdb stores just in-frame clones and leaves some out. Of about 88,000 clones detected, around 96% appear once; the ten largest clones hold around 0.78%. Material: PBMCs. The chain employs TRBV5-6 and TRBJ1-1; TRBD1 might be the D (5 bases). This TCR was sampled from a man younger than 30 in good health and CMV-seronegative. This chain's CDR3 is CASSWGVRASVTFF. DNA for the CDR3: TGTGCCAGCAGCTGGGGGGTCAGGGCTAGTGTGACTTTCTTT.